The 9 T cell receptor beta chains reported below all come from one sample, sequenced in a study of human T cells and chemical hapten exposure listed by TCRdb under 2021. Library preparation was by RACE. Reads for this sample came from a NextSeq 500. TCRdb applied fastp at Q25 and MiXCR to the public reads, then kept only in-frame beta chains. Each entry merges the rows of one CDR3 protein and shows their most common DNA and genes. Counted in this sample were roughly 380,000 distinct CDR3 sequences; 4.5% to 5.5% of them appeared once. The top ten clones comprise 2.6% of the sample. The sample's time point label, in plain terms: pre-sensitization, week 0. The treatment or condition label on this specimen signifies: therapeutic diphenylcyclopropenone sensitization with weekly scalp DPC. The starting material was whole blood, obtained in connection with sensitization to the hapten diphenylcyclopropenone (DPC). The receptors stem from a woman aged 50 to 60 with alopecia areata. Some clones in this sample may be carry-over from other donors' samples.

V gene TRBV7-9 combines with J gene TRBJ1-2, with 10 bases matching TRBD1. The CDR3 runs to 13 residues. J gave up 7 bases and V 5 bases, and 4 bases lay outside the gene matches. Germline V gene data show CDR1 as SEHNR and CDR2 as FQNEAQ (reference sequence). CDR3 in DNA: TGTGCCAGCAGCAACGACAGGGGGCCTGGCTACACCTTC. Translating it yields CASSNDRGPGYTF. The full variable domain, in which reference TRBV7-9 and TRBJ1-2 provide the parts outside the CDR3, is DTGVSQNPRHKITKRGQNVTFRCDPISEHNRLYWYRQTLGQGPEFLTYFQNEAQLEKSRLLSDRFSAERPKGSFSTLEIQRTEQGDSAMYLCASSNDRGPGYTFGSGTRLTVV.

Here the CDR3 reads CASSSQGASYNEQFF. The CDR3 coding sequence is TGTGCCAGCAGCTCTCAGGGGGCTTCCTACAATGAGCAGTTCTTC. The chain links TRBV7-9 to TRBJ2-1, with 8 bases identical to TRBD1. The CDR3 runs to 15 residues. J gave up 1 base and V 4 bases, and 3 bases lay outside the gene matches. Germline V CDR1 and CDR2: SEHNR, FQNEAQ (reference sequence).

The CDR3 sequence is CASSQDLETAYGYTF. The DNA of the CDR3 is TGTGCCAGCAGCCAAGATCTCGAGACTGCTTATGGCTACACCTTC. This chain links TRBV4-2 with TRBJ1-2; D is undetermined. The germline V gene has CDR1 LGHNA and CDR2 YNFKEQ. This CDR3 has 15 residues. V lost 0 bases and J 5 bases, leaving 13 bases between the germline ends.

The chain is built from TRBV5-1 and TRBJ1-6; weak D call: TRBD1 (6 bases). Germline lookup yields CDR1 SGHRS and CDR2 YFSETQ. The ends were cut back, 3 bases at V and 6 bases at J, with 10 bases in the middle. The CDR3 is 14 amino acids. The CDR3 DNA reads as TGCGCCAGCAGCTGGACAGTTTCTAATTCACCCCTCCACTTT. Its translation is CASSWTVSNSPLHF.

This clonotype was observed at least ten times. This chain joins TRBV2 and TRBJ2-1, with 9 bases that match TRBD2. Losses at the gene ends were 8 bases for V and 4 bases for J; bases not matched to a gene: 6. This CDR3 contains 14 residues. Germline lookup yields CDR1 SNHLY and CDR2 FYNNEI. The CDR3 spells CASARRGGYNEQFF. The DNA of the CDR3 is TGTGCCAGCGCCAGGCGGGGGGGTTACAATGAGCAGTTCTTC.

The chain has TRBV10-3 and TRBJ2-3; TRBD2 might be the D (5 bases). The V and J ends lost 0 bases and 0 bases respectively, with 10 bases between them. The length of the CDR3 is 16 residues. Per the germline V gene, CDR1 is ENHRY and CDR2 is SYGVKD. The CDR3 reads CAISESRRASTDTQYF. The CDR3 coding sequence is TGTGCCATCAGTGAGTCCCGGCGGGCCAGCACAGATACGCAGTATTTT.

The chain has TRBV3-1 and TRBJ2-1; D is perhaps TRBD1 (6 bases). The CDR3 covers 17 residues. The V end was cut by 0 bases, the J end by 9 bases, with 21 bases between. Germline lookup yields CDR1 LGHDT and CDR2 YNNKEL (reference sequence). CDR3 sequence (DNA): TGTGCCAGCAGCCAAGAAACAGGGACCCGCGGGTATGGTGAGCAGTTCTTC. Translated, it gives CASSQETGTRGYGEQFF.

The gene calls are TRBV6-1 and TRBJ1-1, with 7 positions matching TRBD1. This CDR3 has 13 residues. The germline gives CDR1 MNHNS, CDR2 SASEGT. After removal of 10 bases from V and 2 bases from J, the junction contained 7 bases not matched to a gene. CDR3 in DNA: TGTGCCACCGAACAGGGGCCCAACACTGAAGCTTTCTTT. Translated, it gives CATEQGPNTEAFF.

The rearrangement uses TRBV29-1 and TRBJ2-3; D is uncertain. V was trimmed by 4 bases and J by 0 bases, leaving 11 bases between them. Germline values: CDR1 SQVTM, CDR2 ANQGSEA. The CDR3 sequence is 14 residues long. This chain's CDR3 is CSVAPFPSTDTQYF. The CDR3 DNA reads TGCAGCGTTGCCCCTTTTCCTAGCACAGATACGCAGTATTTT.